This record covers a single T cell receptor beta chain. Its antigen is unidentified. Prepared TCR beta cDNA libraries contained unique molecular identifiers. Some 500,000 cDNA molecules were obtained per 1 to 10 million input T cells. In TCRdb, the PCR reads were re-called with MiXCR into one record per CDR3 protein. The sample records some 690,000 distinct CDR3 sequences, approximately 60% being singletons. Germline assignment: CDR1 MDHEN and CDR2 SYDVKM. The junction had 8 bases not matched to a gene; V was cut back by 1 base and J by 7 bases. The CDR3 spans 16 residues. This sample is part of a study of post-analysis software for immune sequencing data. Background on the study: Recorded subtypes: relapsing-remitting, secondary progressive, progressive-relapsing; some patients unannotated. Points from the study as a whole: The study found TRBV5-6, TRBV5-1 and TRBV20-1 among a few TRBV segments more frequent in patients than controls. Under F measure analysis, samples from one preparation batch co-clustered strongly. A significant reduction in normalized Chao1 diversity was observed in multiple sclerosis patients versus controls.

The rearrangement links TRBV28 to TRBJ1-5; 9 positions agree with TRBD1. The receptor was isolated from a girl aged 2 to 9 with multiple sclerosis. What was sequenced was blood. The CDR3 protein is CASSLYRGQGTQPQHF. CDR3 DNA: TGTGCCAGCAGTTTATATCGGGGACAGGGTACCCAGCCCCAGCATTTT.